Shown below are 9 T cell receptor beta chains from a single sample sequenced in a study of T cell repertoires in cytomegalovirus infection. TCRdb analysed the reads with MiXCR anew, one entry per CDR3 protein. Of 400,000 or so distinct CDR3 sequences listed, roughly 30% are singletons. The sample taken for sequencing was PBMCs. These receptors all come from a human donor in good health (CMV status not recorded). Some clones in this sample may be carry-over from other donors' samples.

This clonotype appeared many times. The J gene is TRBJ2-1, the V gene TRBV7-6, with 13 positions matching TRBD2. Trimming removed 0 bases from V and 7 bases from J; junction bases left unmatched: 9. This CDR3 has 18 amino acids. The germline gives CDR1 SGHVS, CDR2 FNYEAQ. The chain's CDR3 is CASSLAPGTSGEPNEQFF. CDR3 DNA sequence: TGTGCCAGCAGCTTAGCCCCCGGGACTAGCGGGGAGCCTAATGAGCAGTTCTTC.

The CDR3: CASSLGADPYF. DNA of the CDR3: TGTGCCAGCAGTTTAGGGGCAGACCCGTACTTC. This chain connects TRBV28 to TRBJ2-7; TRBD1 is a possible D gene (5 bases). The germline V gene encodes CDR1 MDHEN and CDR2 SYDVKM. V lost 2 bases and J 12 bases, leaving 11 bases between the germline ends. The CDR3 length is 11 residues.

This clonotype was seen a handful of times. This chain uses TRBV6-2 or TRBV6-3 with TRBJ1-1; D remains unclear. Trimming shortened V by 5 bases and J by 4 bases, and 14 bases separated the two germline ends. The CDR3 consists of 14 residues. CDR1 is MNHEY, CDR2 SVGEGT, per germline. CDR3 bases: TGTGCCAGCAGTCAAACGGTGGAGATCACTGAAGCTTTCTTT. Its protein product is CASSQTVEITEAFF.

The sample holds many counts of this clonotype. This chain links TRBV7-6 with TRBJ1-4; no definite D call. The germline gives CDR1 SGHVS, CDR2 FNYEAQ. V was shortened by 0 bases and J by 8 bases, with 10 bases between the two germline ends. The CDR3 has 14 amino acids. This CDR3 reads CASSLATAGEKLFF. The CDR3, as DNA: TGTGCCAGCAGCTTAGCCACTGCGGGAGAAAAACTGTTTTTT.

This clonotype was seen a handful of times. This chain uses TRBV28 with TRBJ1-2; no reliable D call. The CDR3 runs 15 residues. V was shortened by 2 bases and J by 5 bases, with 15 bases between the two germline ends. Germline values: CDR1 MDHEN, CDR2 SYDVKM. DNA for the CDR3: TGTGCCAGCAGTTTAACGGCCCTAAACCGTTATGGCTACACCTTC. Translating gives CASSLTALNRYGYTF.

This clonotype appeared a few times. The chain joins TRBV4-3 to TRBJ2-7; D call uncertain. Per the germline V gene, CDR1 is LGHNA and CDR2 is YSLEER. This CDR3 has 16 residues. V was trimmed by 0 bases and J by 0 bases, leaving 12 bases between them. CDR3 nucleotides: TGCGCCAGCAGCCAAGATCTGGTCCCTACCTCCTACGAGCAGTACTTC. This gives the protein CASSQDLVPTSYEQYF.

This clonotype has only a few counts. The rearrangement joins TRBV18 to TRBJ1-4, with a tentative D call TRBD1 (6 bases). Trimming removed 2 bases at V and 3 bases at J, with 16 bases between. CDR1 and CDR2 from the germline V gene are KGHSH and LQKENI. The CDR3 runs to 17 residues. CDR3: CASSPVGRGLANEKLFF. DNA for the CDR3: TGTGCCAGCTCACCAGTAGGACGGGGGCTAGCTAATGAAAAACTGTTTTTT.

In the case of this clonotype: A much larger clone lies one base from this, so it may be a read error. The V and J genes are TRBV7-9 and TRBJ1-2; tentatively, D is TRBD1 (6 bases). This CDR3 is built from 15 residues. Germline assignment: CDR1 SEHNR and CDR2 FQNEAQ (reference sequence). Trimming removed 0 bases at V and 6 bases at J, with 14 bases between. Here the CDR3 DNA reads TGTGCCAGCAGCTTAGCCCAGGGACATATTAATGGCTACACCTTC. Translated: CASSLAQGHINGYTF.

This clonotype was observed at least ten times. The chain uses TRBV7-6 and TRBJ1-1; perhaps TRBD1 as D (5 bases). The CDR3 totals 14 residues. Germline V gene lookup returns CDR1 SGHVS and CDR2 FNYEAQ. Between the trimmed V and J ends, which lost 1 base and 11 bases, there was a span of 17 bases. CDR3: CASSLEANRLEAFF. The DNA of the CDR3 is TGTGCCAGCAGCTTAGAGGCTAACAGGCTGGAGGCTTTCTTT.